The 8 T cell receptor beta chains in this list originate from one sample, sequenced in a study of neoadjuvant anti-PD-1 for oral cavity cancer. Assay: immunoSEQ multiplex PCR; the TCRdb copy retains only in-frame clones and omits some. The data contain around 15,000 clones, 66% of them seen just once; the ten biggest clones take up around 2.8%. The input for sequencing was PBMCs, taken before nivolumab (anti-PD-1) treatment. These receptors were obtained from a person between 35 and 79 years old with oral cavity squamous cell carcinoma.

On this clone: Other DNA sequences in this sample translate to the same CDR3. V gene TRBV9 combines with J gene TRBJ2-7, with 9 nucleotides matching TRBD2. The CDR3 loop spans 15 amino acids. Trimming at V came to 0 bases and at J to 2 bases, leaving 3 bases not matched to a gene. Germline lookup yields CDR1 SGDLS and CDR2 YYNGEE. Here the CDR3 reads CASSVGAGGTYEQYF. CDR3 nucleotides: TGTGCCAGCAGCGTAGGAGCGGGAGGAACCTACGAGCAGTACTTC.

This chain connects TRBV2 to TRBJ2-1; 9 nucleotides align to TRBD2. Germline V gene lookup returns CDR1 SNHLY and CDR2 FYNNEI. With V trimmed by 7 bases and J by 9 bases, 13 bases remained unmatched. The CDR3 loop spans 15 amino acids. Here the CDR3 reads CASILNAGGPSEQFF. Written as DNA, the CDR3 is TGTGCCAGCATTCTGAACGCGGGAGGGCCCAGTGAGCAGTTCTTC.

This clone was recorded a few times. This chain connects TRBV11-2 to TRBJ1-2; 7 bases line up with TRBD1. Trimming cost V 5 bases and J 7 bases; bases outside gene matches: 7. CDR3 length equals 13 residues. From germline, CDR1 is SGHAT and CDR2 FQNNGV. The CDR3 region has the DNA TGTGCCAGCAGCCCTAACAGGGGATCTGGCTACACCTTC. The encoded protein is CASSPNRGSGYTF.

CDR3 loop: CSAGTASIVGVQYF. The CDR3 DNA follows: TGCAGCGCCGGGACAGCTTCTATTGTGGGTGTGCAGTATTTT. The V and J genes are TRBV29-1 and TRBJ2-3, with 7 bases fitting TRBD1. The germline V gene has CDR1 SQVTM and CDR2 ANQGSEA. The CDR3 contains 14 residues. The ends lost 7 bases at V and 11 bases at J; junction bases unmatched: 18.

The rearrangement uses TRBV6-1 and TRBJ2-1; TRBD2 is a possible D gene (6 bases). CDR1 and CDR2 from the germline V gene are MNHNS and SASEGT. This CDR3 has 16 amino acids. Trimming left V 2 bases short and J 4 bases short, with 15 bases between. The CDR3 here is CASSEFPRAGYNEQFF. CDR3 nucleotides: TGTGCCAGCAGTGAATTCCCGCGGGCGGGGTACAATGAGCAGTTCTTC.

This chain joins TRBV9 and TRBJ1-4; no clear D. V was trimmed by 3 bases and J by 0 bases, leaving 15 bases between them. This CDR3 has 17 residues. Germline V lookup: CDR1 SGDLS, CDR2 YYNGEE. CDR3 region: CASSATGPAATNEKLFF. CDR3 nucleotide sequence: TGTGCCAGCAGCGCAACCGGGCCTGCCGCAACTAATGAAAAACTGTTTTTT.

The chain carries TRBV5-4 and TRBJ1-1; 11 nucleotides align to TRBD1. This CDR3 comprises 15 residues. The ends lost 4 bases at V and 3 bases at J; junction bases unmatched: 5. Germline V gene lookup returns CDR1 SGHNT and CDR2 YYREEE (reference sequence). The CDR3 reads CASSGGQGGYTEAFF. CDR3 DNA sequence: TGTGCCAGCAGCGGGGGACAGGGGGGGTACACTGAAGCTTTCTTT.

The CDR3 loop is CASSVAGRGNEKLFF. The DNA of the CDR3 is TGTGCCAGCAGCGTAGCTGGCAGGGGAAATGAAAAACTGTTTTTT. V usage is TRBV9 and J usage is TRBJ1-4, with D possibly matching TRBD1 (6 bases). V was clipped by 0 bases and J by 5 bases, with 11 bases between them. CDR3 length equals 15 residues. In germline, CDR1 is SGDLS, CDR2 YYNGEE.